A single sample is the source of the 16 T cell receptor beta chains below, sequenced in a study of response to subunit inactivated influenza vaccine. TCRdb recomputed calls from the RT-PCR reads with MiXCR, one row per CDR3 protein. The repertoire includes 600,000 to 850,000 distinct CDR3 sequences, about 14% of them detected once, and roughly 7.2% sits in the top ten. Here the sequenced sample was PBMCs from blood, taken 14 to 15 days before vaccination. Source of these receptors: a man aged 45-65 years who received an inactivated influenza vaccine.

The CDR3 DNA reads TGCGCCAGCAGTGATTCCAGGGGGCGAGGATATGGCTACACCTTC. Encoded protein: CASSDSRGRGYGYTF. This chain uses TRBV10-2 with TRBJ1-2; 8 nucleotides align to TRBD1. CDR3 size: 15 residues. The germline CDR1 and CDR2 sequences are WSHSY and SAAADI. V was pared by 3 bases and J by 5 bases, with 8 bases of the junction left unmatched.

The chain uses TRBV28 and TRBJ1-2; weak D call: TRBD1 (5 bases). In germline, CDR1 is MDHEN, CDR2 SYDVKM. The V and J ends lost 9 bases and 7 bases respectively, with 12 bases between them. CDR3 length: 11 amino acids. The DNA of the CDR3 is TGTGCCAGTCTCGGCCAGGGTGGCTACACCTTC. This translates into CASLGQGGYTF.

This clonotype was found a few times. This chain uses TRBV14 with TRBJ2-1, with 10 bases that match TRBD2. The CDR3 extends over 16 amino acids. Germline V gene sequence: CDR1 SGHDN, CDR2 FVKESK. Trimming at V came to 0 bases and at J to 7 bases, leaving 6 bases not matched to a gene. The CDR3 is CASSQDQNSGRNEQFF. The DNA of the CDR3 is TGTGCCAGCAGCCAAGATCAAAATAGCGGGAGGAATGAGCAGTTCTTC.

This chain links TRBV4-1 with TRBJ2-2, with D unclear. This CDR3 has 16 amino acids. The germline gives CDR1 MGHRA, CDR2 YSYEKL. Trimming pared 1 base from V and 0 bases from J, leaving 9 bases between. The CDR3 region is CASSQVLGANTGELFF. CDR3 nucleotide sequence: TGCGCCAGCAGCCAAGTTCTGGGCGCGAACACCGGGGAGCTGTTTTTT.

This clonotype was counted only a few times. This sequence joins TRBV4-1 and TRBJ1-1; perhaps TRBD1 as D (5 bases). Trimming removed 3 bases from V and 4 bases from J, with 9 bases in between. The CDR3 sequence is 13 residues long. From germline, CDR1 is MGHRA and CDR2 YSYEKL. The CDR3 loop is CASSQGRSTEAFF. The CDR3 DNA reads TGCGCCAGCAGCCAGGGACGGAGCACTGAAGCTTTCTTT.

A single count supports this clonotype. This chain links TRBV28 with TRBJ1-2; 8 nucleotides match TRBD1. J gave up 3 bases and V 6 bases, and 9 bases lay outside the gene matches. Germline CDR1 is MDHEN and CDR2 is SYDVKM. The CDR3 runs 15 residues. In nucleotides, the CDR3 is TGTGCCAGCAGAATACGACAGGGGCGGGACTATGGCTACACCTTC. The encoded protein is CASRIRQGRDYGYTF.

The CDR3 sequence: CASRKGQVNEKLFF. The CDR3 DNA follows: TGCGCCAGCAGAAAGGGACAGGTTAATGAAAAACTGTTTTTT. The chain is built from TRBV5-1 and TRBJ1-4; 8 bases align to TRBD1. The germline gives CDR1 SGHRS, CDR2 YFSETQ. J lost 4 bases, V lost 5 bases, and 4 bases had no gene match. The CDR3 consists of 14 residues.

The chain carries TRBV29-1 and TRBJ2-1; 13 bases are a match to TRBD2. CDR1 and CDR2 (germline): SQVTM, ANQGSEA. The CDR3 length is 18 residues. Trimming removed 5 bases from V and 0 bases from J; junction bases left unmatched: 10. CDR3 nucleotides: TGCAGCGTTCGGACTAGCGGGGGCCCCCCTAGCTCCTACAATGAGCAGTTCTTC. Encoded protein: CSVRTSGGPPSSYNEQFF.

In its sample, this clonotype was seen many times. The chain is built from TRBV12-3 or TRBV12-4 and TRBJ2-3; 8 bases are a match to TRBD2. Trimming removed 4 bases from V and 3 bases from J; junction bases left unmatched: 6. This CDR3 is 15 amino acids long. The CDR3 nucleotides are TGTGCCAGCAGTTCACGGCGGGAGGTAACAGATACGCAGTATTTT. Translation: CASSSRREVTDTQYF.

This clonotype came up once. The chain recombines TRBV5-6 with TRBJ2-1; D call uncertain. Germline CDR1 reads SGHDT; CDR2 reads YYEEEE. CDR3 length equals 16 residues. V lost 0 bases, J lost 8 bases, and 18 bases lay in between. The CDR3 nucleotides read TGTGCCAGCAGCTTGGAACACCTAAACCCCGCCGATGAGCAGTTCTTC. Its protein product is CASSLEHLNPADEQFF.

This clonotype was observed a handful of times. The chain couples TRBV5-1 to TRBJ2-1; the D is unclear. Trimming left V 7 bases short and J 15 bases short, with 11 bases between. The length of the CDR3 is 9 residues. Germline V lookup: CDR1 SGHRS, CDR2 YFSETQ. CDR3 amino acids: CASRTRRFF. In nucleotides, the CDR3 is TGCGCCAGCCGAACACGGCGGTTCTTC.

This clonotype came up a few times. The CDR3 is CASSAGQGHYNEQFF. CDR3 bases: TGTGCCAGCAGCGCCGGACAGGGACACTACAATGAGCAGTTCTTC. The chain has TRBV7-6 and TRBJ2-1, with TRBD1 matching over 8 bases. This CDR3 region has 15 residues. Germline loops: CDR1 SGHVS, CDR2 FNYEAQ. Trimming removed 5 bases from V and 3 bases from J; junction bases left unmatched: 6. The full variable domain, completed using reference TRBV7-6 and TRBJ2-1, is GAGVSQSPRYKVTKRGQDVALRCDPISGHVSLYWYRQALGQGPEFLTYFNYEAQQDKSGLPNDRFSAERPEGSISTLTIQRTEQRDSAMYRCASSAGQGHYNEQFFGPGTRLTVL.

This clonotype was counted between two and nine times. A junction end diverges from the germline sequence, so it may reflect a read error. V is TRBV28 and J is TRBJ1-6; D remains unclear. The CDR3 consists of 16 residues. The germline V gene has CDR1 MDHEN and CDR2 SYDVKM. The CDR3 nucleotides read TGTGCCAGCAGCTATAACCCCAACTCCTACAATTCACCCCTCCACTTT. This sequence encodes CASSYNPNSYNSPLHF. The full variable domain, with the rest looked up from reference TRBV28 and TRBJ1-6, is DVKVTQSSRYLVKRTGEKVFLECVQDMDHENMFWYRQDPGLGLRLIYFSYDVKMKEKGDIPEGYSVSREKKERFSLILESASTNQTSMYLCASSYNPNSYNSPLHFGNGTRLTVT.

The chain joins TRBV7-2 to TRBJ1-1, with TRBD1 as a possible D gene (5 bases). V dropped 3 bases and J dropped 5 bases, with 16 bases sitting between them. The CDR3 loop spans 15 amino acids. From germline, CDR1 is SGHTA and CDR2 FQGNSA. CDR3 DNA: TGTGCCAGCAGCTTCGGACCGACAGCGATGACTGAAGCTTTCTTT. Residues: CASSFGPTAMTEAFF.

At least ten counts were recorded for this clonotype. The chain recombines TRBV6-1 with TRBJ1-1; tentatively, D is TRBD1 (5 bases). This CDR3 has 16 residues. Germline lookup yields CDR1 MNHNS and CDR2 SASEGT. V was pared by 6 bases and J by 1 base, with 18 bases between. This CDR3 is CASRIQLGGGNTEAFF. The CDR3 DNA is TGTGCCAGCAGGATCCAATTGGGGGGGGGGAACACTGAAGCTTTCTTT.

This clonotype showed up just a few times. The chain combines TRBV20-1 with TRBJ2-5; D is possibly TRBD1 or TRBD2 (5 bases each). The germline gives CDR1 DFQATT, CDR2 SNEGSKA (reference sequence). The CDR3 is 16 residues long. The V end lost 0 bases, the J end lost 1 base, and 15 bases lay between the germline ends. CDR3 bases: TGCAGTGCTAGAGATAAAACCCATGGGGGCCAAGAGACCCAGTACTTC. Its protein product is CSARDKTHGGQETQYF.